The present T cell receptor beta chain was sequenced within a study of blood T cell repertoires in COVID-19. Study in general: Both acute and convalescent COVID-19 samples were obtained from the United States, Italy and Spain.

Methods used by the authors: Amplification of reference gene primers provided the estimated nucleated cell counts. Assay: immunoSEQ multiplex PCR; the TCRdb copy retains only in-frame clones and omits some. For V, J and clone size, that table is used; D and trimming come from the DNA. This sample has about 260,000 clones; approximately 86% occur once, and the top ten carry roughly 1.8%. The CDR3 extends over 16 amino acids. J gave up 5 bases and V 4 bases, and 7 bases lay outside the gene matches. Looked up from germline, CDR1 is LGHDT and CDR2 is YNNKEL (reference sequence). This TCR derives from a man aged 25 to 40 with active or convalescent COVID-19. This chain uses TRBV3-1 (or the pseudogene TRBV3-2) with TRBJ1-6; 8 bases are shared with TRBD1. Material for sequencing was peripheral blood. CDR3 bases: TGTGCCAGCAGCCCCGTAGACAGGGGCCATAATTCACCCCTCCACTTT. It codes for CASSPVDRGHNSPLHF.